This TCR beta chain was identified in a study of OX40 agonist ivuxolimab in advanced cancers. Study details: Three individuals attained partial responses, comprising one hepatocellular carcinoma case and two cutaneous melanoma cases. Findings of the study overall: Partial responders at 0.1-3.0 mg/kg showed near-lowest clonal expansion.

Profiled with immunoSEQ multiplex PCR; TCRdb holds only in-frame clones, not every one. The data show approximately 89,000 clones, around 88% seen once. Germline V gene sequence: CDR1 MDHEN, CDR2 SYDVKM. V was cut by 2 bases and J by 3 bases, with 19 bases left in between. CDR3 size: 17 residues. A word on this clone: Its antigen is not known.

The V and J genes are TRBV28 and TRBJ1-2, with D maybe TRBD1 (5 bases). This TCR was sampled from an adult with an advanced solid tumor such as melanoma, head and neck, liver or kidney cancer. The sample in question was CD4+ or CD8+ T cells sorted from blood, obtained in a trial of the OX40 agonist ivuxolimab. As DNA, the CDR3 is TGTGCCAGCAGTTTAACTGGGGCAGGATCTTGGGACTATGGCTACACCTTC. As protein: CASSLTGAGSWDYGYTF.